This TCR beta chain was recovered during a study of blood T cell repertoires in COVID-19. Study-level background: Both acute and convalescent COVID-19 samples were obtained from the United States, Italy and Spain. T cells, B-cell-depleted T cells, or PBMCs provided the cDNA or gDNA that served as material.

Germline CDR1 is MNHNS and CDR2 is SASEGT. The CDR3 is 14 amino acids. The V end was cut by 2 bases, the J end by 6 bases, with 11 bases between. Under the authors' procedure: Using reference gene primer amplification, nucleated cell counts were estimated. Clones were sequenced by immunoSEQ multiplex PCR, and TCRdb holds only the in-frame ones, with some missing. V and J calls and clone size are given by that table; D and trimming were obtained from the DNA. Of some 130,000 clones in the sample, roughly four fifths were seen once. The chain has TRBV6-1 and TRBJ1-3, with D hard to call. Sequenced sample: peripheral blood. The sequence was obtained from a human donor in a cohort sampled during active COVID-19. The CDR3 nucleotides are TGTGCCAGCAGTGAATCGAAAGCCTCAAACACCATATATTTT. Translation gives CASSESKASNTIYF.